The 21 T cell receptor beta chains below come from one sample, sequenced in a study of response to subunit inactivated influenza vaccine. TCRdb reanalysed the RT-PCR reads using MiXCR and keeps one entry per CDR3 protein. The table shows some 500,000 distinct CDR3 sequences, with roughly 27% occurring only once. Sequenced here: CD4+ T cells sorted from PBMCs, sampled 5 to 6 days after vaccination. The receptors were sampled from a man between 45 and 60 years old who received an inactivated influenza vaccine.

This chain uses TRBV5-5 with TRBJ2-5; D unclear. The CDR3 totals 13 residues. The V gene's germline CDR1 is SGHKS and CDR2 YYEKEE (reference sequence). With 4 bases removed from V and 4 bases from J, the gap between germline ends came to 11 bases. This chain's CDR3 is CASSAAFLETQYF. The CDR3 DNA reads TGTGCCAGCAGCGCCGCTTTTTTAGAGACCCAGTACTTC. Using reference TRBV5-5 and TRBJ2-5 for the parts outside the CDR3, the full variable domain is DAGVTQSPTHLIKTRGQQVTLRCSPISGHKSVSWYQQVLGQGPQFIFQYYEKEERGRGNFPDRFSARQFPNYSSELNVNALLLGDSALYLCASSAAFLETQYFGPGTRLLVL.

Regarding this clonotype: Because the CDR3 is missing its conserved closing phenylalanine or tryptophan, this is likely a read error. This sequence joins TRBV7-9 and TRBJ2-7; a weak D match, TRBD2 (6 bases). V was cut by 2 bases and J by 2 bases, with 13 bases left in between. The CDR3 totals 15 residues. Germline V gene lookup returns CDR1 SEHNR and CDR2 FQNEAQ (reference sequence). The DNA of the CDR3 is TGTGCCAGCAGCTTATGGGACTCGATTGCCTACGAGCAGTACTCC. Amino acids: CASSLWDSIAYEQYS.

This clonotype appeared a few times. The V call is TRBV11-2, the J call TRBJ2-1, with 9 bases that match TRBD1. The CDR3 spans 14 residues. Germline V CDR1 and CDR2: SGHAT, FQNNGV. V dropped 5 bases and J dropped 7; count of bases not matched to a gene: 6. The CDR3 DNA sequence: TGTGCCAGCAGCAACCGGGACAGGGAGAATGAGCAGTTCTTC. This gives the protein CASSNRDRENEQFF. The entire variable domain, with the rest obtained from reference TRBV11-2 and TRBJ2-1, is as follows: EAGVAQSPRYKIIEKRQSVAFWCNPISGHATLYWYQQILGQGPKLLIQFQNNGVVDDSQLPKDRFSAERLKGVDSTLKIQPAKLEDSAVYLCASSNRDRENEQFFGPGTRLTVL.

The chain carries TRBV5-1 and TRBJ1-1; unclear D gene. Germline CDR1 SGHRS, CDR2 YFSETQ. The germline V and J ends were trimmed by 1 base and 7 bases, with 14 bases remaining between them. The CDR3 loop spans 14 amino acids. The CDR3 DNA reads as TGCGCCAGCAGCTTGCCCAGAGGAACAAGTGAAGCTTTCTTT. Protein sequence: CASSLPRGTSEAFF. Full variable domain (remainder filled in from reference TRBV5-1 and TRBJ1-1): KAGVTQTPRYLIKTRGQQVTLSCSPISGHRSVSWYQQTPGQGLQFLFEYFSETQRNKGNFPGRFSGRQFSNSRSEMNVSTLELGDSALYLCASSLPRGTSEAFFGQGTRLTVV.

V is TRBV5-5 and J is TRBJ2-1, with a possible D match to TRBD2 (7 bases). Germline V gene lookup returns CDR1 SGHKS and CDR2 YYEKEE (reference sequence). The V and J ends lost 2 bases and 7 bases respectively, with 10 bases between them. The CDR3 runs 13 residues. For the CDR3, the DNA is TGTGCCAGCAGCTTACAGGGAGGGAATGAGCAGTTCTTC. Its protein is CASSLQGGNEQFF. Variable domain in full (rest from reference TRBV5-5 and TRBJ2-1): DAGVTQSPTHLIKTRGQQVTLRCSPISGHKSVSWYQQVLGQGPQFIFQYYEKEERGRGNFPDRFSARQFPNYSSELNVNALLLGDSALYLCASSLQGGNEQFFGPGTRLTVL.

The CDR3 region is CSVGRVSTTYEQYF. CDR3 DNA: TGCAGCGTTGGAAGGGTTTCCACAACCTACGAGCAGTACTTC. The chain couples TRBV29-1 to TRBJ2-7; D gene unclear. Germline-derived CDR1 and CDR2 are SQVTM and ANQGSEA. The CDR3 consists of 14 residues. V shed 4 bases and J shed 2 bases, with 15 bases lying between them.

The chain is built from TRBV15 and TRBJ2-7, with a weak D call TRBD1 (5 bases). This CDR3 has 15 amino acids. V was trimmed by 1 base and J by 0 bases, leaving 10 bases between them. The germline V gene has CDR1 LNHNV and CDR2 YYDKDF (reference sequence). CDR3 DNA: TGTGCCACCAGCAGAGGTAGGGGTATCTCCTACGAGCAGTACTTC. Translating gives CATSRGRGISYEQYF. Together with reference TRBV15 and TRBJ2-7, the CDR3 gives the full variable domain: DAMVIQNPRYQVTQFGKPVTLSCSQTLNHNVMYWYQQKSSQAPKLLFHYYDKDFNNEADTPDNFQSRRPNTSFCFLDIRSPGLGDTAMYLCATSRGRGISYEQYFGPGTRLTVT.

The chain employs TRBV20-1 and TRBJ1-5; no clear D gene. Trimming cost V 4 bases and J 0 bases, with 4 bases left between them. Germline CDR1 reads DFQATT; CDR2 reads SNEGSKA (reference sequence). CDR3 size: 12 residues. The CDR3 loop is CSATHSNQPQHF. Here the CDR3 DNA reads TGCAGTGCTACCCATAGCAATCAGCCCCAGCATTTT.

The chain has TRBV29-1 and TRBJ1-2; TRBD1 matches at 9 bases. Germline V gives CDR1 SQVTM, CDR2 ANQGSEA. J lost 5 bases, V lost 1 base, and 5 bases had no gene match. CDR3 length: 14 residues. CDR3 amino acids: CSVEGTGVEYGYTF. In DNA form, the CDR3 reads TGCAGCGTTGAAGGGACAGGGGTGGAGTATGGCTACACCTTC.

This chain uses TRBV7-2 with TRBJ2-7; 8 bases map to TRBD1. Germline V gives CDR1 SGHTA, CDR2 FQGNSA. The trim removed 5 bases at V and 2 bases at J, leaving 11 bases unmatched. This CDR3 contains 16 residues. For the CDR3, the DNA is TGTGCCAGCAGCCCACGGACAGGGACTTCCACCTACGAGCAGTACTTC. It specifies CASSPRTGTSTYEQYF.

The sample holds a few counts of this clonotype. The chain joins TRBV7-9 to TRBJ2-7; D gene unclear. V gave up 4 bases and J gave up 6 bases, with 7 bases separating them. Germline V gives CDR1 SEHNR, CDR2 FQNEAQ (reference sequence). The CDR3 has 11 amino acids. The CDR3 loop is CASSSLTEQYF. The CDR3 nucleotides are TGTGCCAGCAGCTCCCTAACCGAGCAGTACTTC. Combining the CDR3 with reference TRBV7-9 and TRBJ2-7 gives the whole variable domain DTGVSQNPRHKITKRGQNVTFRCDPISEHNRLYWYRQTLGQGPEFLTYFQNEAQLEKSRLLSDRFSAERPKGSFSTLEIQRTEQGDSAMYLCASSSLTEQYFGPGTRLTVT.

A few counts support this clonotype. The V call is TRBV10-3, the J call TRBJ2-5; no firm D call. Trimming removed 6 bases at V and 4 bases at J, with 9 bases between. CDR1 is ENHRY and CDR2 is SYGVKD in the germline V gene. The CDR3 totals 12 residues. Here the CDR3 DNA reads TGTGCCATCAGCAGTATAATAGAGACCCAGTACTTC. The encoded protein is CAISSIIETQYF.

V and J are TRBV9 and TRBJ1-1; D is perhaps TRBD1 (5 bases). Germline assignment: CDR1 SGDLS and CDR2 YYNGEE. This CDR3 is built from 14 residues. Trimming stripped 2 bases from V and 0 bases from J, with 8 bases between. This CDR3 reads CASSVGLLNTEAFF. CDR3 sequence (DNA): TGTGCCAGCAGCGTGGGGCTCCTGAACACTGAAGCTTTCTTT.

There are a few counts of this clonotype. The chain combines TRBV20-1 with TRBJ2-7; possible D gene TRBD1, 5 bases. Trimming stripped 3 bases from V and 5 bases from J, with 11 bases between. The CDR3 extends over 12 amino acids. CDR1 is DFQATT, CDR2 SNEGSKA, per germline (reference sequence). The CDR3 is CSASLGADEQYF. The CDR3 DNA reads as TGCAGTGCTAGTTTAGGGGCCGACGAGCAGTACTTC.

This clonotype showed up many times. The genes are TRBV12-5 and TRBJ2-7; 7 bases are shared with TRBD1. Germline CDR1 is LGHNT and CDR2 is FRNRAP. V trimming: 9 bases; J trimming: 4 bases; junction bases outside the gene matches: 3. The CDR3 spans 11 residues. CDR3 nucleotides: TGTGCTAGGGGACAGATTTACGAGCAGTACTTC. It encodes CARGQIYEQYF. Drawing the rest from reference TRBV12-5 and TRBJ2-7, the complete variable domain is DARVTQTPRHKVTEMGQEVTMRCQPILGHNTVFWYRQTMMQGLELLAYFRNRAPLDDSGMPKDRFSAEMPDATLATLKIQPSEPRDSAVYFCARGQIYEQYFGPGTRLTVT.

This clonotype has a handful of counts. The chain joins TRBV7-2 to TRBJ2-3; no definite D call. CDR1 and CDR2 (germline): SGHTA, FQGNSA. The CDR3 runs to 16 residues. Trimming cost V 5 bases and J 2 bases, with 17 bases left between them. CDR3 sequence reads: CASSPFGLGNTDTQYF. DNA of the CDR3: TGTGCCAGCAGCCCCTTTGGGCTTGGGAACACAGATACGCAGTATTTT.

This clonotype appeared a few times. The V and J genes are TRBV20-1 and TRBJ2-4; D not certain. CDR3 length: 15 residues. Trimming stripped 6 bases from V and 1 base from J, with 16 bases between. Germline V gene lookup returns CDR1 DFQATT and CDR2 SNEGSKA (reference sequence). In DNA, the CDR3 is TGCAGTGCACCGCAAGCCAGTTCGGCCAAAAACATTCAGTACTTC. Amino acid sequence: CSAPQASSAKNIQYF.

The genes are TRBV11-3 and TRBJ2-4, with 11 bases aligning to TRBD1. V was pared by 1 base and J by 1 base, with 9 bases of the junction left unmatched. CDR3 length: 19 amino acids. CDR1 and CDR2 from the germline V gene are SGHNT and YENEEA. The CDR3 DNA is TGTGCCAGCAGCTTAGTTGGGACAGGGGGTGTTGGGGCCAAAAACATTCAGTACTTC. Protein sequence: CASSLVGTGGVGAKNIQYF.

The rearrangement links TRBV20-1 to TRBJ2-7; D remains unclear. CDR1 is DFQATT and CDR2 is SNEGSKA in the germline V gene (reference sequence). V lost 8 bases and J lost 2, with 19 bases in between. The CDR3 covers 14 residues. This CDR3 reads CSPTTPSAAYEQYF. Here the CDR3 DNA reads TGCAGTCCTACAACACCTTCGGCCGCCTACGAGCAGTACTTC.

The V call is TRBV24-1, the J call TRBJ2-3; D is possibly TRBD2 (5 bases). This CDR3 contains 12 residues. V lost 3 bases and J 7 bases, leaving 7 bases between the germline ends. Germline lookup yields CDR1 KGHDR and CDR2 SFDVKD. The CDR3 spells CATSDGRYTQYF. The CDR3 nucleotides read TGTGCCACCAGTGATGGGAGATATACGCAGTATTTT.

This clonotype has more than one count but fewer than ten. The CDR3 loop is CSAKKTGLYEQYF. The DNA of the CDR3 is TGCAGTGCTAAAAAGACAGGGCTATACGAGCAGTACTTC. The gene calls are TRBV20-1 and TRBJ2-7; 7 bases agree with TRBD1. The V gene end was trimmed by 4 bases and the J gene end by 4 bases; junction bases not matched to a gene: 7. The CDR3 runs 13 residues. The germline V gene has CDR1 DFQATT and CDR2 SNEGSKA (reference sequence).